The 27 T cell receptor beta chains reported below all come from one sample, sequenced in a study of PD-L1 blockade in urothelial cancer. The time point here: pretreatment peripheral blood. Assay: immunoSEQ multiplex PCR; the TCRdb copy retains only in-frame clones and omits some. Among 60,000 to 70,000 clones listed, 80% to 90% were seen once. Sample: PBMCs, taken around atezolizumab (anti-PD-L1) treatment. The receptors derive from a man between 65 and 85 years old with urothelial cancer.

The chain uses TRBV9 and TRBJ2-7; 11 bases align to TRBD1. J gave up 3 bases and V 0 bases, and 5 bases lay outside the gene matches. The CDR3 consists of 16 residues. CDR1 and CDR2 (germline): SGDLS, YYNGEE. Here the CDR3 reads CASSVGGGQGGYEQYF. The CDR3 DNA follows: TGTGCCAGCAGCGTAGGGGGGGGACAGGGGGGCTACGAGCAGTACTTC.

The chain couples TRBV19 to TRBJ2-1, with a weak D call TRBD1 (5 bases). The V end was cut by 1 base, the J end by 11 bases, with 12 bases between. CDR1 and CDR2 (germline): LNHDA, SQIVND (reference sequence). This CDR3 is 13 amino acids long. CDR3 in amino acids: CASSIAGLDKQFF. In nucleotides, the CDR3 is TGTGCCAGTAGTATAGCAGGGTTGGATAAGCAGTTCTTC. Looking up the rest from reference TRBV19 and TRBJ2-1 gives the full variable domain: DGGITQSPKYLFRKEGQNVTLSCEQNLNHDAMYWYRQDPGQGLRLIYYSQIVNDFQKGDIAEGYSVSREKKESFPLTVTSAQKNPTAFYLCASSIAGLDKQFFGPGTRLTVL.

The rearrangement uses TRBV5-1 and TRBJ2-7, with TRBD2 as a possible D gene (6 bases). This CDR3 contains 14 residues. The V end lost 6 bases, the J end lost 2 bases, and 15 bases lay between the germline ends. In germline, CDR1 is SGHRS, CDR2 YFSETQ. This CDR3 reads CASKGGDDTYEQYF. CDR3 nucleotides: TGCGCCAGCAAGGGCGGGGACGATACCTACGAGCAGTACTTC.

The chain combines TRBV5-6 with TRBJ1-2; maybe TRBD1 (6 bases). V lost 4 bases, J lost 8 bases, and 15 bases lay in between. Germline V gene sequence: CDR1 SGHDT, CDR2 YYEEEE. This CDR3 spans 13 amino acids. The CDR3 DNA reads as TGTGCCAGCAGCGAGGTACAGGGTAGAGGCTACACCTTC. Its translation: CASSEVQGRGYTF. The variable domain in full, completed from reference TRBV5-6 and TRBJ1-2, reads DAGVTQSPTHLIKTRGQQVTLRCSPKSGHDTVSWYQQALGQGPQFIFQYYEEEERQRGNFPDRFSGHQFPNYSSELNVNALLLGDSALYLCASSEVQGRGYTFGSGTRLTVV.

This CDR3 is CASSYSRTGTDTIYF. CDR3 nucleotides: TGTGCCAGCAGTTACTCGAGGACAGGGACGGACACCATATATTTT. The chain links TRBV6-5 to TRBJ1-3, with 8 nucleotides matching TRBD1. With V trimmed by 0 bases and J by 8 bases, 6 bases remained unmatched. The CDR3 extends over 15 amino acids. The V gene's germline CDR1 is MNHEY and CDR2 SVGAGI.

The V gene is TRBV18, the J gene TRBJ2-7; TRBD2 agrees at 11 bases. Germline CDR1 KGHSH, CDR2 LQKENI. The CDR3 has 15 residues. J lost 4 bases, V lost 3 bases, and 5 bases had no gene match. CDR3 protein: CASSPPSSGRYEQYF. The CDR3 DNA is TGTGCCAGCTCACCTCCCTCTAGCGGGAGGTACGAGCAGTACTTC.

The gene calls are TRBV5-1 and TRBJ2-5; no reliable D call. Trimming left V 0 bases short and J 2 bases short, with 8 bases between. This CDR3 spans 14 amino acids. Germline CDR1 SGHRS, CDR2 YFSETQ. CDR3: CASSLESDQETQYF. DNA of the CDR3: TGCGCCAGCAGCTTGGAGTCAGATCAAGAGACCCAGTACTTC.

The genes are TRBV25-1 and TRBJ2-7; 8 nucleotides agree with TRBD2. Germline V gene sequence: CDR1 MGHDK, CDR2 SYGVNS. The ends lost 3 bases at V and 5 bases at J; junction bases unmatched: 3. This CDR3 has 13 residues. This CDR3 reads CASSESGGHEQYF. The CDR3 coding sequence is TGTGCCAGCAGTGAGTCGGGGGGGCACGAGCAGTACTTC.

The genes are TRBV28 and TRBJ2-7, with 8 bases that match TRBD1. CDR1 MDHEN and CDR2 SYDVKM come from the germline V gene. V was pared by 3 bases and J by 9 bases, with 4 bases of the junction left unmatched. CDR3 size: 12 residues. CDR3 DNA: TGTGCCAGCAGTTTCGGACAGGGTGGGCAGTACTTC. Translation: CASSFGQGGQYF.

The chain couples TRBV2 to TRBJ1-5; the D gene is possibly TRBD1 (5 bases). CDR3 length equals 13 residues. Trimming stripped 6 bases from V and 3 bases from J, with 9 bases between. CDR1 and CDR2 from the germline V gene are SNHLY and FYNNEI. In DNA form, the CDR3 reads TGTGCCAGCAGCCGGGGGAACAATCAGCCCCAGCATTTT. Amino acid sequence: CASSRGNNQPQHF.

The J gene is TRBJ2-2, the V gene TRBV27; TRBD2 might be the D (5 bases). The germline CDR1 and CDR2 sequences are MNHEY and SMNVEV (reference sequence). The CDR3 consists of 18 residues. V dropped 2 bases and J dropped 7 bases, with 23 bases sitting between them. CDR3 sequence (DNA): TGTGCCAGCAGTTTAAAACAAAGGCTAGTGGGAGTGAGCGGGGAGCTGTTTTTT. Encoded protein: CASSLKQRLVGVSGELFF.

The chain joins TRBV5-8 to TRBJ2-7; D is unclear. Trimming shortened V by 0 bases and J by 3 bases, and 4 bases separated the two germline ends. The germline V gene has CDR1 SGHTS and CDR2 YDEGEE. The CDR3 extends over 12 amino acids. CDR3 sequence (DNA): TGTGCCAGCAGCTTGGCCGTCTACGAGCAGTACTTC. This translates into CASSLAVYEQYF.

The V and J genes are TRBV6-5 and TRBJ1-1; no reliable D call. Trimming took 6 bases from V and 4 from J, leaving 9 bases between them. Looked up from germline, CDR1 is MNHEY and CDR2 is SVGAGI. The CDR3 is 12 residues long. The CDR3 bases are TGTGCCAGCAGCACCGGAGTCACTGAAGCTTTCTTT. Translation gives CASSTGVTEAFF.

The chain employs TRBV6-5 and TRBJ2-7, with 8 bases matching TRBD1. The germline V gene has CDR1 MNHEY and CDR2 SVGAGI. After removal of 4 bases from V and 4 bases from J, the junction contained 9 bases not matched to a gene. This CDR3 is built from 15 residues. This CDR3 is CASSFGQGGYYEQYF. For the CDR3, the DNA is TGTGCCAGCAGTTTCGGACAGGGCGGATATTACGAGCAGTACTTC.

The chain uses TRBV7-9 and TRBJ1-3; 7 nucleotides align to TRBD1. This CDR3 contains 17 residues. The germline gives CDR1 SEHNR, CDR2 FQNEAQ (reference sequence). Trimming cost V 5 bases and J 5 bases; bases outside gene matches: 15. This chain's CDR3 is CASSIVGTVVGRNTIYF. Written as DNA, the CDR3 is TGTGCCAGCAGCATCGTCGGGACAGTTGTCGGGAGAAACACCATATATTTT.

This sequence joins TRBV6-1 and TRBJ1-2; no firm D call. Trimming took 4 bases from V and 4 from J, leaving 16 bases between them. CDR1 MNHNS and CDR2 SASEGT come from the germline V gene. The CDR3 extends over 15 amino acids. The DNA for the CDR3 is TGTGCCAGCAGTGCTTTTACCGTAATAGTCTATGGCTACACCTTC. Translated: CASSAFTVIVYGYTF.

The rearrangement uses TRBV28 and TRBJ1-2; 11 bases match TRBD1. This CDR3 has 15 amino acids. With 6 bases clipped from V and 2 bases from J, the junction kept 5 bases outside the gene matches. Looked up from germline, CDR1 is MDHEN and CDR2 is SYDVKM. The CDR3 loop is CASRPRTGGNYGYTF. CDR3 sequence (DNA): TGTGCCAGCAGGCCCCGGACAGGGGGCAACTATGGCTACACCTTC.

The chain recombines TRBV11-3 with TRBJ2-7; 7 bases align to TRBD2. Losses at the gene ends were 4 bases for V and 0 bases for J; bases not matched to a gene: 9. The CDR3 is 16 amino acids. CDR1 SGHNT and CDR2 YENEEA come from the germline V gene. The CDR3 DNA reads TGTGCCAGCAGCTCACCAGGGCGGGAGCGCTCCTACGAGCAGTACTTC. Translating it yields CASSSPGRERSYEQYF.

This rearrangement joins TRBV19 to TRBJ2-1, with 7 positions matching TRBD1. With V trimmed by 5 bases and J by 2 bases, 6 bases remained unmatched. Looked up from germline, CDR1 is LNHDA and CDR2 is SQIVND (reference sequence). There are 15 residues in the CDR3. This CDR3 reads CASSATGSPYNEQFF. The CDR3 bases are TGTGCCAGTAGTGCGACAGGGAGCCCCTACAATGAGCAGTTCTTC.

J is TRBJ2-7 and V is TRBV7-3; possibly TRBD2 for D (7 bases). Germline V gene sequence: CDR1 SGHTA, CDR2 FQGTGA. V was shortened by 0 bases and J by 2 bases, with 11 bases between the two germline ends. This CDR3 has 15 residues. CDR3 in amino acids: CASSLTGGRAYEQYF. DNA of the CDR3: TGTGCCAGCAGCTTAACAGGGGGGAGGGCCTACGAGCAGTACTTC.

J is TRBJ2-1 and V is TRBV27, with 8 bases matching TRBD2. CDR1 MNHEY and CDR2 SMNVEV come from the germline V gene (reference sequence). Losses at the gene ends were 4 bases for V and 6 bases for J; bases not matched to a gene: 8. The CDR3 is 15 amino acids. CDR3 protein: CASSSTSGALNEQFF. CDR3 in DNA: TGTGCCAGCAGTTCCACTAGCGGAGCCCTCAATGAGCAGTTCTTC.

The CDR3 region has the DNA TGTGCCAGCAGTGAGCCCGGGACAGGGGCGGGAAACACCATATATTTT. Its translation: CASSEPGTGAGNTIYF. The chain recombines TRBV2 with TRBJ1-3; the match to TRBD1 covers 10 bases. Trimming took 3 bases from V and 4 from J; bases not matched to a gene: 6. The CDR3 is 16 amino acids. CDR1 and CDR2 (germline): SNHLY, FYNNEI.

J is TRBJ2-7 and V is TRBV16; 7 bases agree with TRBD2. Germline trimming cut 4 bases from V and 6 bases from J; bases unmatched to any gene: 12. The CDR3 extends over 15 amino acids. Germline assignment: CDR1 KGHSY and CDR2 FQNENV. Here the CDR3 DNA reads TGTGCCAGCAGCCGCCGGGGAGGGAGGGCTGTCGAGCAGTACTTC. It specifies CASSRRGGRAVEQYF.

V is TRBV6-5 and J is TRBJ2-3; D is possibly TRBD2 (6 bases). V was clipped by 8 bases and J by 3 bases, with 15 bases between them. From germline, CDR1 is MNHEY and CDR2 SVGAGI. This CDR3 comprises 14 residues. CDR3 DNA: TGTGCCAGCTCGAAGGCGGGGCGTACAGATACGCAGTATTTT. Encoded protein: CASSKAGRTDTQYF.

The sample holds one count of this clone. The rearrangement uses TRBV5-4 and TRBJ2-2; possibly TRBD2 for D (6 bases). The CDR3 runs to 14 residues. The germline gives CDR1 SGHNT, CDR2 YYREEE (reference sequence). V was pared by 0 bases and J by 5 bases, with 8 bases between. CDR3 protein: CASSLGAGTGELFF. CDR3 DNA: TGTGCCAGCAGCTTGGGGGCGGGAACCGGGGAGCTGTTTTTT.

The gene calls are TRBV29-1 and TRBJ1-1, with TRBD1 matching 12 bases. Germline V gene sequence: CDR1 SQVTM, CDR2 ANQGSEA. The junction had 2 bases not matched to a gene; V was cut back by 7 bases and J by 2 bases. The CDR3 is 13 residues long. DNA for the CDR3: TGCAGCGGGGGACAGGGGGCTAACACTGAAGCTTTCTTT. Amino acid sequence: CSGGQGANTEAFF. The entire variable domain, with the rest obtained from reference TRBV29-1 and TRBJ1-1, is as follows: SAVISQKPSRDICQRGTSLTIQCQVDSQVTMMFWYRQQPGQSLTLIATANQGSEATYESGFVIDKFPISRPNLTFSTLTVSNMSPEDSSIYLCSGGQGANTEAFFGQGTRLTVV.

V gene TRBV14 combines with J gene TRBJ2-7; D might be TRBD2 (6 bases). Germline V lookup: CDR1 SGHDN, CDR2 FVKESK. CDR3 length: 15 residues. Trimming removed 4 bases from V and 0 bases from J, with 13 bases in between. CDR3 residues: CASSRDLLFSYEQYF. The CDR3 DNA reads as TGTGCCAGCAGCCGGGACTTACTCTTCTCCTACGAGCAGTACTTC.